This TCR beta chain was observed in a study of OX40 agonist ivuxolimab in advanced cancers. Overall study: The patients' treatment was ivuxolimab, an agonistic anti-OX40 (CD134) antibody.

Sequencing was performed with immunoSEQ multiplex PCR; in TCRdb, only in-frame clones are kept and a portion is missing. The sample yields about 54,000 clones, 75% to 90% seen once. CDR3 size: 13 residues. CDR1 is SGHTA, CDR2 FQGTGA, per germline. Trimming cost V 5 bases and J 1 base, with 5 bases left between them. This sequence originates from an adult with an advanced solid tumor such as melanoma, head and neck, liver or kidney cancer. J is TRBJ2-2 and V is TRBV7-3; D uncertain. This material consisted of CD4+ or CD8+ T cells sorted from blood, taken in a trial of the OX40 agonist ivuxolimab. DNA for the CDR3: TGTGCCAGCAGCACAGTGAACACCGGGGAGCTGTTTTTT. As protein: CASSTVNTGELFF.